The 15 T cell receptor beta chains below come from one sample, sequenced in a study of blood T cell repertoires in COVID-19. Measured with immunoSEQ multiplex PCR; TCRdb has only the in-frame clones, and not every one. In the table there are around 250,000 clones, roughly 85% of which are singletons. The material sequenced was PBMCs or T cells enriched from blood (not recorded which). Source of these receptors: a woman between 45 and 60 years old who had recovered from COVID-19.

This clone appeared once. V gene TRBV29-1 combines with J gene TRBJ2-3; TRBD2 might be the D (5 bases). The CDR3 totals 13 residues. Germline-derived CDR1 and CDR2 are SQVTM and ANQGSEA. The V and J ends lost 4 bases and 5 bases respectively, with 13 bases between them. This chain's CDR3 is CSVVGGLGDTQYF. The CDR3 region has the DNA TGCAGCGTTGTGGGCGGGCTAGGAGATACGCAGTATTTT.

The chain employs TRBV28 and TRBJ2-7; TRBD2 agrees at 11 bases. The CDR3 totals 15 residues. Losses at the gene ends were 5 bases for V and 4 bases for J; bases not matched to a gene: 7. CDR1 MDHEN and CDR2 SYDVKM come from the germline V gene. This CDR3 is CASSPPGLAVYEQYF. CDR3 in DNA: TGTGCCAGCAGTCCGCCGGGACTAGCGGTATACGAGCAGTACTTC. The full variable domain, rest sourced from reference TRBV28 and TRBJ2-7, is DVKVTQSSRYLVKRTGEKVFLECVQDMDHENMFWYRQDPGLGLRLIYFSYDVKMKEKGDIPEGYSVSREKKERFSLILESASTNQTSMYLCASSPPGLAVYEQYFGPGTRLTVT.

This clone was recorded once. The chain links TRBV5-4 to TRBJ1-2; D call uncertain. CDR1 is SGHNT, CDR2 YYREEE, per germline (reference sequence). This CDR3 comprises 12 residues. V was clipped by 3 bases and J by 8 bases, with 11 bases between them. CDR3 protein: CASSSPVYGYTF. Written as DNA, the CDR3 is TGTGCCAGCAGCTCCCCAGTTTACGGCTACACCTTC.

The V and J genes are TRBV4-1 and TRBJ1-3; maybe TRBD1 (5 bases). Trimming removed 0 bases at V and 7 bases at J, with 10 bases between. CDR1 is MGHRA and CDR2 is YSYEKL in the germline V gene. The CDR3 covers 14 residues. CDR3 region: CASSQDWGRNTIYF. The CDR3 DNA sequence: TGCGCCAGCAGCCAAGATTGGGGGAGGAACACCATATATTTT.

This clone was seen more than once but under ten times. Here the CDR3 DNA reads TGCGCCAGCAGCTTGGACTCGACAGCCTTAGAAGCTTTCTTT. Its translation is CASSLDSTALEAFF. The chain has TRBV5-1 and TRBJ1-1; D is perhaps TRBD1 (5 bases). Germline loops: CDR1 SGHRS, CDR2 YFSETQ. Trimming shortened V by 0 bases and J by 8 bases, and 14 bases separated the two germline ends. The CDR3 is 14 residues long.

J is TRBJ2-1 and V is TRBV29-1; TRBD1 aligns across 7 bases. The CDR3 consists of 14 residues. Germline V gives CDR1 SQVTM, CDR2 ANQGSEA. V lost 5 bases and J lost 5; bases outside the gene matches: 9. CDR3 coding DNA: TGCAGCGTTCATACAGGGGTTCTGCACAATGAGCAGTTCTTC. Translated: CSVHTGVLHNEQFF.

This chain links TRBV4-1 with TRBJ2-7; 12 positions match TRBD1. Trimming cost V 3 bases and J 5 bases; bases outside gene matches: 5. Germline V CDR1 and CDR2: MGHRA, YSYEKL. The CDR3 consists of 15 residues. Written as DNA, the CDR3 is TGCGCCAGCAGCCAGGGGGACAGGGGGCTGAACGAGCAGTACTTC. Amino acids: CASSQGDRGLNEQYF.

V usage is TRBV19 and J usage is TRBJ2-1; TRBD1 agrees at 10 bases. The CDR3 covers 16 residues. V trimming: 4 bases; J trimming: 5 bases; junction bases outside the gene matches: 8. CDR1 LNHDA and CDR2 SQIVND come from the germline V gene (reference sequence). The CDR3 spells CASSRRTGGEDNEQFF. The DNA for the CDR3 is TGTGCCAGTAGTAGAAGGACAGGGGGGGAGGACAATGAGCAGTTCTTC.

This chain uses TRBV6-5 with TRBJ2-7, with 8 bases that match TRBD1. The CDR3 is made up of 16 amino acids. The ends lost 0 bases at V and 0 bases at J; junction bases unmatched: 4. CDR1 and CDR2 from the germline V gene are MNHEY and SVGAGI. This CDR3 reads CASSYSGTGVSYEQYF. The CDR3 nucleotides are TGTGCCAGCAGTTACTCAGGGACAGGAGTCTCCTACGAGCAGTACTTC.

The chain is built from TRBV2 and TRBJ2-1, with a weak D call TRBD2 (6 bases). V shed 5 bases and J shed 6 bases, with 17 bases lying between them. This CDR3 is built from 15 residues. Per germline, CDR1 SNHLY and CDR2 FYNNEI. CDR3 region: CASSPRAGQPNEQFF. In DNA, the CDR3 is TGTGCCAGCAGTCCTCGAGCGGGCCAACCCAATGAGCAGTTCTTC. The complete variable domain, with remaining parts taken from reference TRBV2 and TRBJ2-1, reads EPEVTQTPSHQVTQMGQEVILRCVPISNHLYFYWYRQILGQKVEFLVSFYNNEISEKSEIFDDQFSVERPDGSNFTLKIRSTKLEDSAMYFCASSPRAGQPNEQFFGPGTRLTVL.

The CDR3 loop is CASSPRVREGYTF. Here the CDR3 DNA reads TGTGCCAGCAGTCCCCGCGTCCGGGAAGGCTACACCTTC. V usage is TRBV28 and J usage is TRBJ1-2; D call uncertain. This CDR3 is built from 13 residues. Trimming stripped 5 bases from V and 8 bases from J, with 15 bases between. CDR1 MDHEN and CDR2 SYDVKM come from the germline V gene.

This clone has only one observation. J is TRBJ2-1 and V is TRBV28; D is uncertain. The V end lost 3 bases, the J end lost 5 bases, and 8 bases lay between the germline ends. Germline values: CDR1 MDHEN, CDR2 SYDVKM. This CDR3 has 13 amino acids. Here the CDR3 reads CASSFPLNNEQFF. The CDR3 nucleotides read TGTGCCAGCAGTTTCCCTCTAAACAATGAGCAGTTCTTC.

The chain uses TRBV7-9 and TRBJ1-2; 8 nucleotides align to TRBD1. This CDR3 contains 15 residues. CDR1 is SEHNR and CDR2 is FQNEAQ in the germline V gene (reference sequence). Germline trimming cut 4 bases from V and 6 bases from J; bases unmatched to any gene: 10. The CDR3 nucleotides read TGTGCCAGCAGCTCCCTGGACAGGGCCCTAGATGGCTACACCTTC. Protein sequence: CASSSLDRALDGYTF.

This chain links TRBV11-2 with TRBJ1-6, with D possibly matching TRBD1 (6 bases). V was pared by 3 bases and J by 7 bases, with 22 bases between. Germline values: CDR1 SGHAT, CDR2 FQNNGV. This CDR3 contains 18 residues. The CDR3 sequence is CASSLRGKQGRWNSPLHF. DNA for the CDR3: TGTGCCAGCAGCTTGAGAGGGAAACAGGGCCGGTGGAATTCACCCCTCCACTTT.

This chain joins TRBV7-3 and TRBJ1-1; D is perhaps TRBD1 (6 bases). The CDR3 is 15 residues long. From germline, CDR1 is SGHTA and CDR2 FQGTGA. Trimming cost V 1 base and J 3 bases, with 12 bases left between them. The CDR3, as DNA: TGTGCCAGCAGCTTAAATTGGGGGCAGCACACTGAAGCTTTCTTT. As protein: CASSLNWGQHTEAFF. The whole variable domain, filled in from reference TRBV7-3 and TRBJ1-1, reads GAGVSQTPSNKVTEKGKYVELRCDPISGHTALYWYRQSLGQGPEFLIYFQGTGAADDSGLPNDRFFAVRPEGSVSTLKIQRTERGDSAVYLCASSLNWGQHTEAFFGQGTRLTVV.